The 32 T cell receptor beta chains listed next were all sequenced from one sample in a study of beta chain features in type 1 diabetes (dated by TCRdb to the late 2010s). To prepare the library, the immunoSEQ multiplex PCR assay was applied. The High Capacity cDNA Reverse Transcription Kit was used to reverse transcribe all of the isolated RNA, meaning that expressed TCRB transcripts were what got sequenced. Held by TCRdb, this immuneACCESS table contains in-frame sequences only and omits some clones. Under half of the omission traces to an unresolved V gene where checked; the cause of the rest is unknown. The sample contains 90,000 to 110,000 clones, roughly 40% of them found a single time. The ten largest clones represent less than 0.08% of the sample. Sequenced input: stem cell memory CD4+ T cells from blood. The meaning of the sample's cell subset or site label: stem cell-like memory CD4+ T cells. The source of these receptors is a woman younger than 35 in good health.

The chain carries TRBV6-1 and TRBJ1-4; D is possibly TRBD1 (5 bases). Trimming took off 2 bases at V and 0 bases at J, with 10 bases between the two ends. The CDR3 spans 16 residues. The V gene's germline CDR1 is MNHNS and CDR2 SASEGT. The CDR3 DNA is TGTGCCAGCAGTGAACTGGAAGGGGCAACTAATGAAAAACTGTTTTTT. Protein sequence: CASSELEGATNEKLFF.

The chain couples TRBV7-3 to TRBJ2-7, with 7 bases that match TRBD1. The V and J ends lost 2 bases and 6 bases, in that order; junction bases with no gene match: 4. The CDR3 runs to 13 residues. Per germline, CDR1 SGHTA and CDR2 FQGTGA. This chain's CDR3 is CASSLDRASEQYF. The CDR3 coding sequence is TGTGCCAGCAGCTTAGACAGGGCGTCCGAGCAGTACTTC.

There are a few counts of this clone. The V and J genes are TRBV5-1 and TRBJ2-4; perhaps TRBD2 as D (6 bases). The CDR3 runs 16 residues. Germline assignment: CDR1 SGHRS and CDR2 YFSETQ. The germline V and J ends were trimmed by 4 bases and 6 bases, with 20 bases remaining between them. CDR3 in DNA: TGCGCCAGCAGCACAGCCGGCCGTCTCGGGGGAAACATTCAGTACTTC. It is translated as CASSTAGRLGGNIQYF.

CDR3 sequence reads: CASRADGSYNEQFF. In DNA form, the CDR3 reads TGTGCCAGCAGGGCGGATGGCTCCTACAATGAGCAGTTCTTC. The rearrangement joins TRBV27 to TRBJ2-1, with D unresolved. The germline V gene encodes CDR1 MNHEY and CDR2 SMNVEV (reference sequence). Deletions cut 6 bases from V and 0 bases from J, with 9 bases between. This CDR3 has 14 residues.

Worth noting for this clone: In the same sample, other DNA sequences code for this CDR3. V gene TRBV7-2 combines with J gene TRBJ2-7; 11 nucleotides agree with TRBD2. The CDR3 sequence is 14 residues long. CDR1 is SGHTA and CDR2 is FQGNSA in the germline V gene. With V trimmed by 1 base and J by 6 bases, 2 bases remained unmatched. The CDR3 region is CASSLGLAGGEQYF. In DNA, the CDR3 is TGTGCCAGCAGCTTAGGCCTAGCGGGAGGCGAGCAGTACTTC.

This chain connects TRBV2 to TRBJ2-1, with D tentatively TRBD2 (5 bases). CDR3 length equals 14 residues. In germline, CDR1 is SNHLY, CDR2 FYNNEI. V shed 7 bases and J shed 6 bases, with 16 bases lying between them. This CDR3 is CASKEARLTNEQFF. CDR3 nucleotide sequence: TGTGCCAGCAAGGAGGCCAGGTTAACCAATGAGCAGTTCTTC. Full variable domain (rest looked up from reference TRBV2 and TRBJ2-1): EPEVTQTPSHQVTQMGQEVILRCVPISNHLYFYWYRQILGQKVEFLVSFYNNEISEKSEIFDDQFSVERPDGSNFTLKIRSTKLEDSAMYFCASKEARLTNEQFFGPGTRLTVL.

The chain joins TRBV28 to TRBJ2-7; 7 nucleotides agree with TRBD1. Germline V gives CDR1 MDHEN, CDR2 SYDVKM. V dropped 5 bases and J dropped 4; count of bases not matched to a gene: 8. The CDR3 totals 14 residues. DNA of the CDR3: TGTGCCAGCAGTGGGGACAGAGTGTTATACGAGCAGTACTTC. Residues: CASSGDRVLYEQYF.

The sample holds a few counts of this clone. The chain joins TRBV30 to TRBJ1-5; TRBD1 is a possible D gene (6 bases). V was clipped by 0 bases and J by 4 bases, with 10 bases between them. The CDR3 has 14 amino acids. The germline gives CDR1 GTSNPN, CDR2 SVGIG (reference sequence). CDR3 DNA sequence: TGTGCCTGGAGTGTAGTACAGGGTAATCAGCCCCAGCATTTT. This codes for CAWSVVQGNQPQHF.

V gene TRBV29-1 combines with J gene TRBJ1-1; maybe TRBD1 (6 bases). The ends were cut back, 5 bases at V and 4 bases at J, with 17 bases in the middle. The germline gives CDR1 SQVTM, CDR2 ANQGSEA. There are 14 residues in the CDR3. The CDR3 reads CSVTSSGEPTEAFF. CDR3 DNA: TGCAGCGTTACCTCGTCAGGGGAACCCACTGAAGCTTTCTTT.

The chain joins TRBV7-9 to TRBJ1-4; D not certain. Germline lookup yields CDR1 SEHNR and CDR2 FQNEAQ (reference sequence). This CDR3 has 16 residues. Trimming removed 1 base at V and 2 bases at J, with 11 bases between. CDR3 region: CASSLVVVRTNEKLFF. CDR3 nucleotides: TGTGCCAGCAGCTTAGTAGTGGTCAGGACTAATGAAAAACTGTTTTTT.

The V and J genes are TRBV6-1 and TRBJ2-1; tentatively, D is TRBD1 (6 bases). The CDR3 consists of 14 residues. Trimming cost V 6 bases and J 3 bases, with 12 bases left between them. CDR1 MNHNS and CDR2 SASEGT come from the germline V gene. CDR3 sequence: CASRKRGNYNEQFF. The CDR3 DNA follows: TGTGCCAGCAGAAAGAGGGGGAACTACAATGAGCAGTTCTTC.

V is TRBV2 and J is TRBJ2-7; TRBD2 matches 7 bases. From germline, CDR1 is SNHLY and CDR2 FYNNEI. The J segment lost 0 bases and the V segment lost 7 bases, leaving 9 bases of the junction unmatched. There are 15 residues in the CDR3. CDR3 amino acids: CASKKHRDYSYEQYF. The CDR3 DNA is TGTGCCAGCAAGAAACACCGGGACTACTCCTACGAGCAGTACTTC.

The chain is built from TRBV7-9 and TRBJ1-5, with 9 bases lining up with TRBD1. V lost 5 bases to trimming and J lost 6 bases; unmatched junction nucleotides: 11. The germline gives CDR1 SEHNR, CDR2 FQNEAQ (reference sequence). The CDR3 is 16 residues long. The chain's CDR3 is CASSQGQGRVIQPQHF. CDR3 bases: TGTGCCAGCAGCCAGGGACAGGGAAGAGTCATTCAGCCCCAGCATTTT.

Only a few counts were recorded for this clone. The chain links TRBV29-1 to TRBJ2-3, with unresolved D. With 8 bases removed from V and 0 bases from J, the gap between germline ends came to 9 bases. The CDR3 totals 12 residues. Germline V gives CDR1 SQVTM, CDR2 ANQGSEA. The CDR3 spells CSLRPSTDTQYF. CDR3 nucleotides: TGCAGCCTCAGGCCTAGCACAGATACGCAGTATTTT.

J is TRBJ1-1 and V is TRBV5-4, with D possibly being TRBD1 (5 bases). Trimming removed 0 bases from V and 1 base from J, with 16 bases in between. Germline CDR1 and CDR2: SGHNT and YYREEE (reference sequence). The CDR3 sequence is 17 residues long. CDR3 region: CASSLAVRGIENTEAFF. The CDR3, as DNA: TGTGCCAGCAGCTTGGCCGTTCGGGGGATTGAGAACACTGAAGCTTTCTTT.

This clone was seen a few times. The chain carries TRBV28 and TRBJ1-1; 8 bases map to TRBD1. The germline V gene has CDR1 MDHEN and CDR2 SYDVKM. The V segment lost 8 bases and the J segment 4 bases; nucleotides outside the gene matches: 9. The CDR3 totals 14 residues. The CDR3 loop is CASSSGGLGTEAFF. CDR3 DNA sequence: TGTGCCAGCTCCTCAGGGGGCTTAGGCACTGAAGCTTTCTTT.

Points on this clone: The sample carries other DNA sequences with the same CDR3. CDR3 amino acids: CASSPTSGSYNEQFF. Here the CDR3 DNA reads TGTGCCAGCAGCCCGACTAGCGGGAGCTACAATGAGCAGTTCTTC. This rearrangement joins TRBV7-3 to TRBJ2-1; 12 bases map to TRBD2. The CDR3 sequence is 15 residues long. Germline trimming cut 5 bases from V and 3 bases from J; bases unmatched to any gene: 2. The germline CDR1 and CDR2 sequences are SGHTA and FQGTGA.

The genes are TRBV25-1 and TRBJ2-5; the D gene is possibly TRBD1 (7 bases). Trimming pared 8 bases from V and 4 bases from J, leaving 23 bases between. CDR1 MGHDK and CDR2 SYGVNS come from the germline V gene. The CDR3 is 16 residues long. CDR3 bases: TGTGCCAGCCAAAGCGCCAGGGGGGTTAACGGAGAGACCCAGTACTTC. Translating it yields CASQSARGVNGETQYF.

On this clone: The junction departs from the called germline gene at one end, perhaps through a read error. The V call is TRBV7-3, the J call TRBJ2-3; TRBD2 matches at 7 bases. The germline gives CDR1 SGHTA, CDR2 FQGTGA. The CDR3 length is 17 residues. The CDR3 reads CASSLTGEGLTTGTQYF. For the CDR3, the DNA is TGTGCCAGCAGCTTAACGGGGGAGGGTTTAACCACAGGTACGCAGTATTTT.

CDR3 protein: CASSLVGGRPYNEQFF. The CDR3 coding sequence is TGCGCCAGCAGCTTGGTAGGCGGGAGACCCTACAATGAGCAGTTCTTC. The chain carries TRBV5-1 and TRBJ2-1; 7 bases fit TRBD2. There are 16 residues in the CDR3. Germline CDR1 and CDR2: SGHRS and YFSETQ. With 0 bases clipped from V and 2 bases from J, the junction kept 5 bases outside the gene matches.

The gene calls are TRBV28 and TRBJ2-7; 11 bases align to TRBD2. CDR1 and CDR2 (germline): MDHEN, SYDVKM. The CDR3 consists of 15 residues. V shed 7 bases, J shed 3 bases, and the junction held 8 bases outside the gene matches. This CDR3 is CASTGGLADRYEQYF. CDR3 coding DNA: TGTGCCAGCACCGGGGGACTAGCGGATCGCTACGAGCAGTACTTC.

The J gene is TRBJ2-7, the V gene TRBV25-1, with D possibly being TRBD2 (6 bases). The germline V gene encodes CDR1 MGHDK and CDR2 SYGVNS. Trimming removed 4 bases at V and 2 bases at J, with 12 bases between. The CDR3 runs to 14 residues. In DNA, the CDR3 is TGTGCCAGCAGTGGCGGGACTGGCGCCTACGAGCAGTACTTC. Protein sequence: CASSGGTGAYEQYF.

The chain is built from TRBV5-1 and TRBJ2-1; 9 bases map to TRBD2. The V gene end was trimmed by 0 bases and the J gene end by 6 bases; junction bases not matched to a gene: 10. Germline CDR1 is SGHRS and CDR2 is YFSETQ. This CDR3 contains 17 residues. As DNA, the CDR3 is TGCGCCAGCAGCTTGGCCGAATTACTAGCGGGCGGCAATGAGCAGTTCTTC. Translated, it gives CASSLAELLAGGNEQFF. The whole variable domain, remainder taken from reference TRBV5-1 and TRBJ2-1, is KAGVTQTPRYLIKTRGQQVTLSCSPISGHRSVSWYQQTPGQGLQFLFEYFSETQRNKGNFPGRFSGRQFSNSRSEMNVSTLELGDSALYLCASSLAELLAGGNEQFFGPGTRLTVL.

The table lists this clone with a few counts. This sequence joins TRBV6-6 and TRBJ2-3; a possible D gene is TRBD2 (6 bases). The CDR3 has 13 residues. Trimming shortened V by 8 bases and J by 0 bases, and 9 bases separated the two germline ends. Germline lookup yields CDR1 MNHNY and CDR2 SVGAGI (reference sequence). The chain's CDR3 is CASRGTSTDTQYF. In DNA form, the CDR3 reads TGTGCCAGCCGCGGGACTAGCACAGATACGCAGTATTTT.

CDR3 protein: CASSSIYEQYF. The CDR3 DNA is TGTGCCAGCAGTTCAATCTACGAGCAGTACTTC. The rearrangement joins TRBV28 to TRBJ2-7; D call uncertain. The V gene lost 4 bases and the J gene lost 3 bases, with 4 bases spanning the gap. CDR3 size: 11 residues. Per the germline V gene, CDR1 is MDHEN and CDR2 is SYDVKM.

The rearrangement joins TRBV7-2 to TRBJ2-3; tentative D call: TRBD2 (7 bases). The germline gives CDR1 SGHTA, CDR2 FQGNSA. The CDR3 runs to 15 residues. V lost 6 bases, J lost 2 bases, and 15 bases lay in between. CDR3 sequence reads: CASRGGAGVTDTQYF. CDR3 DNA sequence: TGTGCCAGCAGGGGGGGGGCAGGAGTCACAGATACGCAGTATTTT.

CDR3 sequence reads: CASSQDASGGWTEAFF. DNA of the CDR3: TGCGCCAGCAGCCAAGACGCTTCCGGGGGATGGACTGAAGCTTTCTTT. The chain is built from TRBV4-3 and TRBJ1-1; a weak D match, TRBD1 (5 bases). Germline CDR1 and CDR2: LGHNA and YSLEER. The CDR3 spans 16 residues. V was trimmed by 0 bases and J by 5 bases, leaving 16 bases between them.

The table lists this clone with a few counts. The chain joins TRBV6-6 to TRBJ2-6; 7 nucleotides align to TRBD2. The CDR3 contains 13 residues. J lost 4 bases, V lost 8 bases, and 2 bases had no gene match. The germline V gene has CDR1 MNHNY and CDR2 SVGAGI (reference sequence). CDR3 bases: TGTGCCAGCGGGGGGGAAGGGGCCAACGTCCTGACTTTC. Its protein is CASGGEGANVLTF.

This chain connects TRBV29-1 to TRBJ2-7; TRBD2 matches 10 bases. Germline values: CDR1 SQVTM, CDR2 ANQGSEA. The CDR3 spans 14 residues. The trim removed 6 bases at V and 2 bases at J, leaving 7 bases unmatched. CDR3 bases: TGCAGCGTGGGGAAGCGGGAGGGAGCCTACGAGCAGTACTTC. Amino acids: CSVGKREGAYEQYF.

V and J are TRBV13 and TRBJ2-7; possibly TRBD2 for D (6 bases). CDR1 PRHDT and CDR2 FYEKMQ come from the germline V gene (reference sequence). The CDR3 is 14 residues long. Trimming took 8 bases from V and 1 from J, leaving 15 bases between them. CDR3 nucleotides: TGTGCCAGCGCCAATAGCGGAAGTTCCTACGAGCAGTACTTC. Protein sequence: CASANSGSSYEQYF.

The V call is TRBV11-2, the J call TRBJ2-1; 7 nucleotides align to TRBD2. This CDR3 spans 16 amino acids. Germline assignment: CDR1 SGHAT and CDR2 FQNNGV. J lost 0 bases, V lost 2 bases, and 4 bases had no gene match. CDR3 residues: CASSLFRLASYNEQFF. CDR3 DNA: TGTGCCAGCAGCTTATTTCGACTAGCCTCCTACAATGAGCAGTTCTTC.

The sample holds a few counts of this clone. V and J are TRBV5-1 and TRBJ2-5, with 14 positions matching TRBD2. With 3 bases clipped from V and 5 bases from J, the junction kept 6 bases outside the gene matches. The length of the CDR3 is 16 residues. Germline lookup yields CDR1 SGHRS and CDR2 YFSETQ. The CDR3 reads CASSSGTSGRSETQYF. CDR3 nucleotides: TGCGCCAGCAGCTCGGGGACTAGCGGGAGATCTGAGACCCAGTACTTC.